This T cell receptor beta chain was obtained from a study of T cell changes during pregnancy in multiple sclerosis. Germline V lookup: CDR1 SGHTA, CDR2 FQGNSA. There are 15 residues in the CDR3. The J segment lost 6 bases and the V segment lost 5 bases, leaving 6 bases of the junction unmatched. The table came from immunoSEQ multiplex PCR; TCRdb's copy has only in-frame clones and leaves some out. The data contain 70,000 to 80,000 clones, 75% to 95% of them singletons. The sample here was CD4+ T cells from peripheral blood mononuclear cells, taken before pregnancy. This clonotype was obtained from a female donor with multiple sclerosis, enrolled in a pregnancy study. The chain couples TRBV7-2 to TRBJ1-5, with 11 nucleotides matching TRBD1. Written as DNA, the CDR3 is TGTGCCAGCAGCCCCCGGACAGGGGGCGGTCAGCCCCAGCATTTT. Encoded protein: CASSPRTGGGQPQHF.